This section outlines one TCR beta chain sequence together with its context. Its specificity is not known. This sample stems from a study of Ad26.COV2.S vaccination and SARS-CoV-2 variants. Study conclusions and caveats: Vaccinees and placebo recipients showed similar non-spike TCR breadth. Substantial breadth was reportedly displayed by spike-specific CD8+ and CD4+ T cell responses after vaccination.

This CDR3 is 15 amino acids long. The ends lost 5 bases at V and 1 base at J; junction bases unmatched: 6. CDR1 is SNHLY, CDR2 FYNNEI, per germline. As to treatment: some 19 received Ad26.COV2.S at low or high dose, single or two shots; about five received placebo; per-sample allocation not given. Specimens were obtained on day 63 following the first vaccine or placebo injection. Cohort 1b enrolled adults aged 18-55 years in Boston. Data came from immunoSEQ multiplex PCR; TCRdb stores just in-frame clones and leaves some out. The sample has 440,000 or so clones; roughly 87% are singletons. This clonotype was sampled from a person between 18 and 65 years old who received the Ad26.COV2.S COVID-19 vaccine or a placebo. The specimen was peripheral blood, collected in a trial of Ad26.COV2.S vaccine versus placebo. The chain combines TRBV2 with TRBJ1-1, with 8 bases that match TRBD1. CDR3 nucleotides: TGTGCCAGCAGTCGGACAGGGACTCGGAACACTGAAGCTTTCTTT. Its translation is CASSRTGTRNTEAFF.